The 8 T cell receptor beta chains below come from one sample, sequenced in a study of metastatic and nonmetastatic thyroid tumors. TCRdb redid the clone calls on the PCR reads using MiXCR. The repertoire has roughly 72,000 clones, roughly 18% of them found once; the top ten carry around 13%. Every patient underwent thyroid surgery untreated. The specimen was blood. These receptors all come from a female donor with papillary thyroid cancer or a benign thyroid nodule (not recorded which). Some clones in this sample may be carry-over from other donors' samples.

This clone was detected many times. The gene calls are TRBV27 and TRBJ1-1; TRBD1 aligns across 8 bases. J lost 3 bases, V lost 6 bases, and 6 bases had no gene match. Per the germline V gene, CDR1 is MNHEY and CDR2 is SMNVEV (reference sequence). The CDR3 loop spans 14 amino acids. The CDR3 nucleotides read TGTGCCAGCAGCGTGGACAGGGTAGACACTGAAGCTTTCTTT. It specifies CASSVDRVDTEAFF.

Many counts were recorded for this clone. The chain is built from TRBV5-4 and TRBJ1-2, with 8 bases identical to TRBD1. This CDR3 comprises 15 residues. V lost 3 bases to trimming and J lost 7 bases; unmatched junction nucleotides: 11. Germline V CDR1 and CDR2: SGHNT, YYREEE (reference sequence). CDR3 in amino acids: CASSSSPGQVFGYTF. The CDR3 DNA follows: TGTGCCAGCAGCTCATCGCCGGGACAGGTTTTTGGCTACACCTTC.

This clone was found many times. This CDR3 is CASSPLTPPGLDWETQYF. DNA for the CDR3: TGTGCCAGCTCACCACTGACACCCCCGGGACTGGACTGGGAGACCCAGTACTTC. This rearrangement joins TRBV18 to TRBJ2-5; TRBD2 is a possible D gene (6 bases). Trimming removed 1 base at V and 5 bases at J, with 23 bases between. Per the germline V gene, CDR1 is KGHSH and CDR2 is LQKENI. This CDR3 is built from 18 residues.

This clone was observed at least ten times. This chain joins TRBV20-1 and TRBJ2-3; 9 positions match TRBD2. In germline, CDR1 is DFQATT, CDR2 SNEGSKA (reference sequence). The CDR3 is 15 residues long. V dropped 5 bases and J dropped 2; count of bases not matched to a gene: 8. The CDR3: CSAGGLALFTDTQYF. For the CDR3, the DNA is TGCAGTGCTGGGGGACTAGCCCTCTTCACAGATACGCAGTATTTT.

This clone was detected many times. This chain links TRBV28 with TRBJ1-1; the D gene is possibly TRBD1 (5 bases). The germline V gene encodes CDR1 MDHEN and CDR2 SYDVKM. This CDR3 spans 14 amino acids. The V end was cut by 6 bases, the J end by 5 bases, with 16 bases between. In nucleotides, the CDR3 is TGTGCCAGCAGCCGCTGGGACGGCGGGACTGAAGCTTTCTTT. It specifies CASSRWDGGTEAFF.

In its sample, this clone was seen many times. The gene calls are TRBV19 and TRBJ1-4, with no clear D. The CDR3 runs 11 residues. The germline V gene has CDR1 LNHDA and CDR2 SQIVND (reference sequence). V was cut by 4 bases and J by 8 bases, with 5 bases left in between. The CDR3 sequence: CASSRREKLFF. CDR3 DNA sequence: TGTGCCAGTAGTAGGCGGGAAAAACTGTTTTTT.

The sample holds a few counts of this clone. The chain recombines TRBV28 with TRBJ2-1; D may be TRBD1 or TRBD2 (6 bases each). Trimming stripped 2 bases from V and 9 bases from J, with 14 bases between. Per the germline V gene, CDR1 is MDHEN and CDR2 is SYDVKM. The CDR3 covers 14 residues. As DNA, the CDR3 is TGTGCCAGCAGTTTAGGTTGGGGGGCAAGTGAGCAGTTCTTC. It encodes CASSLGWGASEQFF.

This clone was counted many times. The chain joins TRBV12-3 or TRBV12-4 to TRBJ2-1; 10 positions agree with TRBD2. The V gene end was trimmed by 6 bases and the J gene end by 9 bases; junction bases not matched to a gene: 8. The CDR3 is 14 residues long. This CDR3 reads CASRSGTSDGEQFF. As DNA, the CDR3 is TGTGCCAGCAGATCCGGGACTAGCGACGGTGAGCAGTTCTTC.